This TCR beta chain came from a study of T cell responses to AZD1222 COVID-19 vaccine. V was pared by 3 bases and J by 5 bases, with 10 bases of the junction left unmatched. Looked up from germline, CDR1 is KGHSH and CDR2 is LQKENI. The CDR3 consists of 16 residues. General study results and limits: Unmutated variant regions are reportedly the target of nearly half of TCRs that are spike-specific. Among AZD1222 vaccinees, only five or six were seropositive at baseline. The donor group comprised mostly white British people and more females; the analysis possibly underestimated clonal diversity.

Comments on this clone: Antigen specificity is unknown.

The protocol was immunoSEQ multiplex PCR, while the TCRdb copy is restricted to in-frame clones and leaves out a portion. In the table there are tens of thousands of clones, around nine tenths of which are singletons. V and J are TRBV18 and TRBJ2-1, with 7 positions matching TRBD2. The sample consisted of peripheral blood, taken on day 0 of AZD1222 vaccination. The TCR originated in an adult in good health. The CDR3 sequence is CASSPLGSGGHNEQFF. The CDR3, as DNA: TGTGCCAGCTCACCTCTCGGGTCGGGGGGTCACAATGAGCAGTTCTTC. The full variable domain, rest sourced from reference TRBV18 and TRBJ2-1, is NAGVMQNPRHLVRRRGQEARLRCSPMKGHSHVYWYRQLPEEGLKFMVYLQKENIIDESGMPKERFSAEFPKEGPSILRIQQVVRGDSAAYFCASSPLGSGGHNEQFFGPGTRLTVL.